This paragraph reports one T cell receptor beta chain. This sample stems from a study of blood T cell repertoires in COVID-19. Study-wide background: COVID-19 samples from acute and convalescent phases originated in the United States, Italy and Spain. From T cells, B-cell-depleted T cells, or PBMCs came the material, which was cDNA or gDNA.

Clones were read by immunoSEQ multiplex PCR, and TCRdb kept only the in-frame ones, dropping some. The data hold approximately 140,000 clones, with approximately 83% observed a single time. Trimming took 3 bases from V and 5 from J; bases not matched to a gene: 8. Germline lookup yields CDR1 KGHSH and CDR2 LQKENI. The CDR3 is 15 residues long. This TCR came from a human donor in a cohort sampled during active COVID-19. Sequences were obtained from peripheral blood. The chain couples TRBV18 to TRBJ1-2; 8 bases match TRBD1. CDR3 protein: CASSPGTGEIYGYTF. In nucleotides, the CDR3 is TGTGCCAGCTCACCTGGGACAGGTGAGATTTATGGCTACACCTTC.